A selection of T cell receptor beta chains follows, all from one sample in a study of human T cells and chemical hapten exposure. TCRdb recomputed calls from the reads with MiXCR, one row per CDR3 protein. Here the sample spans roughly 120,000 distinct CDR3 sequences, 8.5% being singletons. Input material: whole blood. These receptors were taken from a human donor in good health. Some clones in this sample may be carry-over from other donors' samples. CDR3s include the opening cysteine and the closing phenylalanine or tryptophan. Each record gives: CDR3 length, V gene, clone size, D gene, J gene, CDR3 protein, CDR3 DNA. The D gene is left open where the match is weak. A row's size may be missing; if present it is once, few, many or a size class.

15,TRBV7-2,many,-,TRBJ1-5,CASSLRQSINQPQHF,TGTGCCAGCAGCCTGCGACAGTCCATTAATCAGCCCCAGCATTTT
15,TRBV19,few,-,TRBJ1-5,CASSPRAYSNQPQHF,TGTGCCAGTAGTCCCCGAGCGTATAGCAATCAGCCCCAGCATTTT
14,TRBV20-1,-,TRBD1,TRBJ1-1,CSAPLTGRNTEAFF,TGCAGTGCTCCGTTGACAGGGCGGAACACTGAAGCTTTCTTT
14,TRBV4-2,-,-,TRBJ2-1,CASSHDGEEREQFF,TGTGCCAGCAGTCACGACGGAGAAGAAAGGGAGCAGTTCTTC
12,TRBV5-6,-,-,TRBJ1-1,CASTAPGTEAFF,TGTGCCAGCACGGCCCCGGGGACTGAAGCTTTCTTT
15,TRBV6-5,many,-,TRBJ1-2,CASSYSPQENYGYTF,TGTGCCAGCAGTTACTCCCCACAGGAAAACTATGGCTACACCTTC
13,TRBV7-2,-,-,TRBJ1-5,CASSPGVYQPQHF,TGTGCCAGCAGCCCAGGGGTATATCAGCCCCAGCATTTT
12,TRBV24-1,few,-,TRBJ2-3,CATGTDTDTQYF,TGTGCCACCGGCACCGACACAGATACGCAGTATTTT
13,TRBV20-1,many,-,TRBJ2-1,CSAAKIIAAEQFF,TGCAGTGCTGCCAAGATTATAGCGGCTGAGCAGTTCTTC
19,TRBV5-4,few,-,TRBJ2-6,CASSLEGPTLLSGANVLTF,TGTGCCAGCAGCTTGGAGGGTCCTACCCTACTCTCTGGGGCCAACGTCCTGACTTTC
15,TRBV7-3,many,-,TRBJ2-5,CASSPRGNFRETQYF,TGTGCCAGCAGCCCCAGGGGTAACTTTCGAGAGACCCAGTACTTC
17,TRBV6-2/TRBV6-3,few,TRBD2,TRBJ2-5,CASSNAGLAGPQETQYF,TGTGCCAGCAGTAACGCCGGACTAGCGGGACCTCAAGAGACCCAGTACTTC
15,TRBV12-3/TRBV12-4,few,TRBD2,TRBJ2-1,CASSLPGLADNEQFF,TGTGCCAGCAGTCTACCGGGACTAGCGGACAATGAGCAGTTCTTC
15,TRBV12-3/TRBV12-4,many,-,TRBJ1-1,CASSLTGAMNTEAFF,TGTGCCAGCAGTCTGACCGGGGCTATGAACACTGAAGCTTTCTTT
14,TRBV12-3/TRBV12-4,many,-,TRBJ1-1,CASSLNTGNTEAFF,TGTGCCAGCAGTTTAAATACGGGGAACACTGAAGCTTTCTTT
13,TRBV7-9,few,TRBD1,TRBJ1-2,CASSPRQGRGYTF,TGTGCCAGCAGCCCTCGACAGGGGCGCGGCTACACCTTC
13,TRBV7-2,few,-,TRBJ2-1,CASSLTPHNEQFF,TGTGCCAGCAGCTTAACCCCCCACAATGAGCAGTTCTTC
14,TRBV27,-,TRBD1,TRBJ1-2,CASSLNRGSYGYTF,TGTGCCAGCAGTTTAAACAGGGGAAGCTATGGCTACACCTTC
12,TRBV5-6,-,-,TRBJ2-1,CASSLDENEQFF,TGTGCCAGCAGCTTGGATGAGAATGAGCAGTTCTTC
16,TRBV6-1,-,TRBD1,TRBJ2-7,CASKPSGTGYLYEQYF,TGTGCCAGTAAACCCTCCGGGACAGGGTACCTCTACGAGCAGTACTTC
17,TRBV11-2,many,TRBD1,TRBJ1-1,CASSLDPGTGSNTEAFF,TGTGCCAGCAGCTTAGATCCCGGGACAGGGTCCAACACTGAAGCTTTCTTT
15,TRBV2,many,-,TRBJ2-1,CASRDGEVTYNEQFF,TGTGCCAGCAGGGACGGGGAGGTAACTTACAATGAGCAGTTCTTC
17,TRBV10-2,-,-,TRBJ2-1,CASSEGSGADRADEQFF,TGCGCCAGCAGTGAAGGATCGGGGGCCGACAGGGCTGACGAGCAGTTCTTC
15,TRBV25-1,many,-,TRBJ1-1,CASSEYEGGGTEAFF,TGTGCCAGCAGTGAATACGAGGGTGGTGGAACTGAAGCTTTCTTT
16,TRBV12-3/TRBV12-4,-,TRBD1,TRBJ1-5,CASRRGTGGVSQPQHF,TGTGCCAGCAGACGTGGGACAGGGGGCGTGAGTCAGCCCCAGCATTTT
17,TRBV12-5,few,-,TRBJ2-7,CASGLTTGPALFYEQYF,TGTGCTAGTGGTTTGACTACTGGACCCGCCCTCTTCTACGAGCAGTACTTC
14,TRBV7-2,few,-,TRBJ2-7,CASSPRTGIWEQYF,TGTGCCAGCAGCCCACGGACTGGGATTTGGGAGCAGTACTTC
14,TRBV7-9,few,-,TRBJ2-1,CASSPSGSYNEQFF,TGTGCCAGCAGCCCCTCTGGGAGCTACAATGAGCAGTTCTTC
16,TRBV12-3/TRBV12-4,-,TRBD1,TRBJ1-1,CASSLETGGRDTEAFF,TGTGCCAGCAGTTTGGAAACAGGGGGAAGAGACACTGAAGCTTTCTTT
14,TRBV14,many,-,TRBJ1-1,CASNQGRVYTEAFF,TGTGCCAGCAACCAAGGGCGGGTTTACACTGAAGCTTTCTTT
14,TRBV7-8,-,-,TRBJ2-7,CASSYRDISYEQYF,TGTGCCAGCAGCTACCGGGACATCTCCTACGAGCAGTACTTC
15,TRBV7-2,many,-,TRBJ2-7,CASSLVTDSSYEQYF,TGTGCCAGCAGCTTAGTCACGGATAGCTCCTACGAGCAGTACTTC
13,TRBV7-2,few,-,TRBJ1-6,CASSFLAPSPLHF,TGTGCCAGCAGCTTCCTGGCACCCTCACCCCTCCACTTT
14,TRBV5-4,-,-,TRBJ2-1,CASNPGPPGNEQFF,TGTGCCAGCAACCCAGGCCCTCCAGGGAACGAGCAGTTCTTC
17,TRBV27,-,TRBD1,TRBJ1-1,CASSPQGGLTMNTEAFF,TGTGCCAGCAGTCCGCAGGGGGGTTTGACGATGAACACTGAAGCTTTCTTT
15,TRBV2,-,-,TRBJ2-1,CASSELASSYNEQFF,TGTGCCAGCAGCGAGCTAGCGAGCTCCTACAATGAGCAGTTCTTC
14,TRBV6-2/TRBV6-3,many,TRBD1,TRBJ2-7,CASSRGRGTYEQYF,TGTGCCAGCAGTCGTGGCAGGGGGACCTACGAGCAGTACTTC
14,TRBV27,many,-,TRBJ1-1,CASSLGDTNTEAFF,TGTGCCAGCAGTTTGGGGGACACGAACACTGAAGCTTTCTTT
15,TRBV27,few,-,TRBJ1-1,CASSSRAEGDTEAFF,TGTGCCAGCAGTTCGCGGGCCGAGGGGGACACTGAAGCTTTCTTT
15,TRBV12-5,few,-,TRBJ2-2,CASGLSGSGTGELFF,TGTGCTAGTGGTTTGAGTGGATCGGGCACCGGGGAGCTGTTTTTT
17,TRBV10-3,-,-,TRBJ2-1,CAISESTLRSGHNEQFF,TGTGCCATCAGTGAGTCGACTTTGCGATCGGGCCACAATGAGCAGTTCTTC
15,TRBV6-1,many,TRBD1,TRBJ1-5,CASSEAGGGNQPQHF,TGTGCCAGCAGTGAGGCAGGGGGCGGAAATCAGCCCCAGCATTTT
20,TRBV6-5,many,TRBD2,TRBJ2-1,CASSYSRLAGGIVSYNEQFF,TGTGCCAGCAGTTACTCCCGACTAGCGGGAGGAATCGTGTCCTACAATGAGCAGTTCTTC
14,TRBV7-8,many,-,TRBJ1-3,CASSIATGGNTIYF,TGTGCCAGCAGCATCGCTACAGGGGGAAACACCATATATTTT
12,TRBV2,few,TRBD1,TRBJ1-2,CASSAAGGGYTF,TGTGCCAGCAGTGCAGCAGGGGGAGGCTACACCTTC
14,TRBV18,-,TRBD1,TRBJ2-7,CASSPGQATYEQYF,TGTGCCAGCTCCCCGGGACAGGCGACCTACGAGCAGTACTTC
19,TRBV15,-,TRBD2,TRBJ2-7,CATSRDPRLAGGSSYEQYF,TGTGCCACCAGCAGAGATCCCCGACTAGCGGGAGGGAGCTCCTACGAGCAGTACTTC
14,TRBV20-1,many,TRBD1,TRBJ1-5,CSASDRVSNQPQHF,TGCAGTGCGTCGGACAGGGTTAGCAATCAGCCCCAGCATTTT
14,TRBV6-5,many,TRBD2,TRBJ2-5,CASRPGLAGETQYF,TGTGCCAGCAGGCCGGGACTAGCGGGAGAGACCCAGTACTTC
14,TRBV20-1,many,TRBD1,TRBJ1-2,CSASDRGRTYGYTF,TGCAGTGCTTCTGACAGGGGGCGGACCTATGGCTACACCTTC
11,TRBV10-2,many,-,TRBJ1-1,CASRDNTEAFF,TGCGCCAGCAGGGACAACACTGAAGCTTTCTTT
16,TRBV9,-,-,TRBJ2-5,CASSEGADGGWETQYF,TGTGCCAGCAGCGAGGGCGCAGACGGAGGGTGGGAGACCCAGTACTTC
14,TRBV12-3/TRBV12-4,few,TRBD1,TRBJ2-5,CASSPQGSQETQYF,TGTGCCAGCAGTCCACAGGGGAGCCAAGAGACCCAGTACTTC
14,TRBV20-1,few,-,TRBJ1-5,CSAREAYSNQPQHF,TGCAGTGCCAGGGAGGCTTATAGCAATCAGCCCCAGCATTTT
16,TRBV4-2,many,TRBD2,TRBJ2-3,CASSPGGAGPMDTQYF,TGTGCCAGCAGCCCCGGGGGAGCGGGGCCCATGGATACGCAGTATTTT
12,TRBV12-3/TRBV12-4,-,TRBD1,TRBJ2-7,CASSPRGNEQYF,TGTGCCAGCAGTCCCAGGGGGAACGAGCAGTACTTC